The 30 T cell receptor beta chains below all came from one sample that was sequenced in a study of blood T cell repertoires in COVID-19. Profiled with immunoSEQ multiplex PCR; TCRdb holds only in-frame clones, not every one. Among roughly 400,000 clones listed, 80% to 90% were seen once. The sample comprised PBMCs or T cells enriched from blood (not recorded which). Every receptor here comes from a man between 25 and 39 years old who had recovered from COVID-19.

This clone showed up just a few times. The chain carries TRBV7-9 and TRBJ2-4, with D hard to call. V lost 1 base, J lost 0 bases, and 7 bases lay in between. Germline V gene lookup returns CDR1 SEHNR and CDR2 FQNEAQ (reference sequence). The length of the CDR3 is 15 residues. CDR3 nucleotides: TGTGCCAGCAGCTTAGTCCCAGTAGCCAAAAACATTCAGTACTTC. Translating gives CASSLVPVAKNIQYF. The variable domain in full, completed from reference TRBV7-9 and TRBJ2-4, reads DTGVSQNPRHKITKRGQNVTFRCDPISEHNRLYWYRQTLGQGPEFLTYFQNEAQLEKSRLLSDRFSAERPKGSFSTLEIQRTEQGDSAMYLCASSLVPVAKNIQYFGAGTRLSVL.

The gene calls are TRBV5-4 and TRBJ1-2; TRBD1 aligns across 7 bases. The CDR3 has 15 residues. Trimming took 4 bases from V and 3 from J; bases not matched to a gene: 9. Germline values: CDR1 SGHNT, CDR2 YYREEE (reference sequence). In DNA, the CDR3 is TGTGCCAGCAGCGATCGACAGGGCGGCTACTATGGCTACACCTTC. Its translation: CASSDRQGGYYGYTF.

The chain links TRBV5-1 to TRBJ1-1; D remains ambiguous. The CDR3 extends over 14 amino acids. CDR1 SGHRS and CDR2 YFSETQ come from the germline V gene. Trimming took off 2 bases at V and 0 bases at J, with 8 bases between the two ends. The CDR3 region is CASSFKELNTEAFF. The CDR3 DNA sequence: TGCGCCAGCAGCTTTAAGGAGTTGAACACTGAAGCTTTCTTT.

The genes are TRBV29-1 and TRBJ2-7; D might be TRBD1 (5 bases). The CDR3 runs 13 residues. The ends were cut back, 7 bases at V and 0 bases at J, with 13 bases in the middle. CDR1 is SQVTM, CDR2 ANQGSEA, per germline. Written as DNA, the CDR3 is TGCAGCGCCCCGTCAGGGAACTCCTACGAGCAGTACTTC. This sequence encodes CSAPSGNSYEQYF.

Here the CDR3 DNA reads TGTGCCAGCAGTTACTCGGGGGGGGTAAGCAATCAGCCCCAGCATTTT. It specifies CASSYSGGVSNQPQHF. V is TRBV6-6 and J is TRBJ1-5, with D perhaps matching TRBD1 (5 bases). The length of the CDR3 is 16 residues. V was pared by 0 bases and J by 1 base, with 10 bases between. Germline CDR1 and CDR2: MNHNY and SVGAGI (reference sequence).

This clone came up once. The chain links TRBV6-2 or TRBV6-3 to TRBJ2-1, with a possible D match to TRBD1 (5 bases). V was pared by 6 bases and J by 9 bases, with 12 bases between. Germline-derived CDR1 and CDR2 are MNHEY and SVGEGT. This CDR3 region has 12 residues. The CDR3 DNA is TGTGCCAGCAGCCAAGGGGTGGGTGAGCAGTTCTTC. Its translation: CASSQGVGEQFF.

The rearrangement joins TRBV12-5 to TRBJ2-1; tentatively, D is TRBD2 (5 bases). Germline lookup yields CDR1 LGHNT and CDR2 FRNRAP. This CDR3 contains 14 residues. Trimming took off 5 bases at V and 4 bases at J, with 12 bases between the two ends. CDR3 nucleotides: TGTGCTAGTGGTGTGGGGAGTTTATACAATGAGCAGTTCTTC. Translating gives CASGVGSLYNEQFF.

The V call is TRBV3-1 (or the pseudogene TRBV3-2), the J call TRBJ1-4; D is ambiguous. V dropped 1 base and J dropped 0 bases, with 15 bases sitting between them. The germline CDR1 and CDR2 sequences are LGHDT and YNNKEL (reference sequence). The CDR3 runs 18 residues. Here the CDR3 DNA reads TGTGCCAGCAGCCAAGGTCGCAGAAGTATTACAACTAATGAAAAACTGTTTTTT. Amino acids: CASSQGRRSITTNEKLFF.

The rearrangement uses TRBV5-1 and TRBJ2-1; no clear D. Germline CDR1 and CDR2: SGHRS and YFSETQ. V was trimmed by 2 bases and J by 6 bases, leaving 15 bases between them. This CDR3 contains 15 residues. Written as DNA, the CDR3 is TGCGCCAGCAGCTTACATCCGCTCGCAAGCAATGAGCAGTTCTTC. Translated, it gives CASSLHPLASNEQFF.

This rearrangement joins TRBV4-2 to TRBJ2-7; 14 nucleotides match TRBD2. CDR1 is LGHNA, CDR2 YNFKEQ, per germline. The CDR3 runs to 16 residues. Unmatched junction bases numbered 5, after V lost 0 bases and J lost 7 bases. The CDR3: CASSQEGTSGRREQYF. The CDR3 nucleotides read TGTGCCAGCAGCCAAGAGGGGACTAGCGGGAGAAGGGAGCAGTACTTC.

This rearrangement joins TRBV6-5 to TRBJ2-7, with 8 bases aligning to TRBD2. Germline-derived CDR1 and CDR2 are MNHEY and SVGAGI. The CDR3 sequence is 13 residues long. V gave up 8 bases and J gave up 3 bases; unmatched junction bases: 6. CDR3 loop: CASGRTSLYEQYF. CDR3 nucleotide sequence: TGTGCCAGCGGGAGGACTAGCCTCTACGAGCAGTACTTC.

This clone has just one count. V usage is TRBV5-1 and J usage is TRBJ2-1, with D possibly being TRBD2 (5 bases). V shed 4 bases and J shed 5 bases, with 16 bases lying between them. This CDR3 contains 15 residues. CDR1 and CDR2 from the germline V gene are SGHRS and YFSETQ. CDR3 sequence: CASSPSQDLHNEQFF. The CDR3 nucleotides are TGCGCCAGCAGCCCCTCCCAGGACTTGCACAATGAGCAGTTCTTC.

This clone was seen only once. This chain uses TRBV28 with TRBJ2-7; possible D gene TRBD1, 6 bases. Germline values: CDR1 MDHEN, CDR2 SYDVKM. Between the trimmed V and J ends, which lost 5 bases and 3 bases, there was a span of 17 bases. The CDR3 sequence is 15 residues long. CDR3: CASSGDTSLNYEQYF. For the CDR3, the DNA is TGTGCCAGCAGTGGGGACACCTCTTTAAACTACGAGCAGTACTTC.

This rearrangement joins TRBV3-1 (or the pseudogene TRBV3-2) to TRBJ2-2; no reliable D call. Trimming left V 0 bases short and J 9 bases short, with 5 bases between. The CDR3 extends over 12 amino acids. Germline values: CDR1 LGHDT, CDR2 YNNKEL (reference sequence). CDR3 residues: CASSQERRELFF. In nucleotides, the CDR3 is TGTGCCAGCAGCCAAGAGAGGAGGGAGCTGTTTTTT.

The chain recombines TRBV29-1 with TRBJ2-3, with D possibly being TRBD2 (5 bases). This CDR3 spans 14 amino acids. Germline CDR1 and CDR2: SQVTM and ANQGSEA. V shed 5 bases and J shed 0 bases, with 12 bases lying between them. The CDR3, as DNA: TGCAGCGTTCGCCCTGACTATAGCACAGATACGCAGTATTTT. It codes for CSVRPDYSTDTQYF.

The chain has TRBV30 and TRBJ1-2, with D possibly TRBD1 on 5 matching bases. The CDR3 has 13 residues. Per germline, CDR1 GTSNPN and CDR2 SVGIG (reference sequence). V was clipped by 2 bases and J by 3 bases, with 10 bases between them. CDR3: CAWSPQQDYGYTF. Here the CDR3 DNA reads TGTGCCTGGAGTCCGCAACAGGACTATGGCTACACCTTC. Looking up the rest from reference TRBV30 and TRBJ1-2 gives the full variable domain: SQTIHQWPATLVQPVGSPLSLECTVEGTSNPNLYWYRQAAGRGLQLLFYSVGIGQISSEVPQNLSASRPQDRQFILSSKKLLLSDSGFYLCAWSPQQDYGYTFGSGTRLTVV.

The chain uses TRBV29-1 and TRBJ1-1; TRBD1 aligns across 7 bases. The CDR3 extends over 13 amino acids. The trim removed 7 bases at V and 2 bases at J, leaving 7 bases unmatched. Germline CDR1 SQVTM, CDR2 ANQGSEA. CDR3 in amino acids: CSERRGRNTEAFF. The DNA for the CDR3 is TGCAGCGAGCGAAGGGGGCGTAACACTGAAGCTTTCTTT. Looking up the rest from reference TRBV29-1 and TRBJ1-1 gives the full variable domain: SAVISQKPSRDICQRGTSLTIQCQVDSQVTMMFWYRQQPGQSLTLIATANQGSEATYESGFVIDKFPISRPNLTFSTLTVSNMSPEDSSIYLCSERRGRNTEAFFGQGTRLTVV.

This clone was detected only once. The V call is TRBV27, the J call TRBJ1-5; D is unclear. Germline-derived CDR1 and CDR2 are MNHEY and SMNVEV (reference sequence). V dropped 3 bases and J dropped 7 bases, with 7 bases sitting between them. The CDR3 has 12 residues. CDR3 sequence reads: CASSFNGQPQHF. CDR3 coding DNA: TGTGCCAGCAGTTTTAACGGGCAGCCCCAGCATTTT.

This chain connects TRBV24-1 to TRBJ1-3, with TRBD1 as a possible D gene (6 bases). V shed 10 bases and J shed 2 bases, with 8 bases lying between them. The CDR3 extends over 12 amino acids. Germline V gives CDR1 KGHDR, CDR2 SFDVKD. The CDR3 here is CATQGPGNTIYF. The DNA for the CDR3 is TGTGCCACACAGGGTCCTGGAAACACCATATATTTT.

The J gene is TRBJ2-7, the V gene TRBV20-1; tentative D call: TRBD2 (5 bases). CDR1 and CDR2 (germline): DFQATT, SNEGSKA (reference sequence). The CDR3 contains 15 residues. V shed 3 bases and J shed 3 bases, with 18 bases lying between them. Here the CDR3 reads CSASRGLTSDYEQYF. CDR3 DNA sequence: TGCAGTGCTAGTAGAGGGCTGACCTCCGACTACGAGCAGTACTTC.

The chain employs TRBV3-1 (or the pseudogene TRBV3-2) and TRBJ2-7, with D possibly being TRBD2 (6 bases). V shed 4 bases and J shed 5 bases, with 6 bases lying between them. CDR1 and CDR2 (germline): LGHDT, YNNKEL (reference sequence). The CDR3 runs to 11 residues. The CDR3 DNA reads TGTGCCAGCAGCCCGGGAGACGAGCAGTACTTC. The encoded protein is CASSPGDEQYF.

V is TRBV5-4 and J is TRBJ2-7; 7 bases are a match to TRBD2. Germline CDR1 SGHNT, CDR2 YYREEE (reference sequence). The CDR3 has 16 amino acids. J lost 3 bases, V lost 4 bases, and 13 bases had no gene match. The CDR3 sequence: CASSRSGRDYLYEQYF. CDR3 DNA sequence: TGTGCCAGCAGCCGCTCAGGACGGGACTACCTCTACGAGCAGTACTTC.

V usage is TRBV28 and J usage is TRBJ1-4; 9 positions agree with TRBD1. Unmatched junction bases numbered 8, after V lost 5 bases and J lost 7 bases. This CDR3 spans 15 amino acids. Germline V gives CDR1 MDHEN, CDR2 SYDVKM. This CDR3 reads CASSLLTGGGEKLFF. The CDR3, as DNA: TGTGCCAGCAGTCTTCTGACAGGGGGTGGTGAAAAACTGTTTTTT.

Worth noting for this clone: Distinct nucleotide sequences in the sample also encode this CDR3. The chain joins TRBV6-5 to TRBJ1-6; D might be TRBD1 (6 bases). V lost 2 bases, J lost 10 bases, and 12 bases lay in between. The CDR3 spans 14 residues. From germline, CDR1 is MNHEY and CDR2 SVGAGI. CDR3 sequence: CASSYGGAGSPLHF. The CDR3 nucleotides are TGTGCCAGCAGTTACGGGGGGGCTGGATCACCCCTCCACTTT.

Of note for this clone: The same CDR3 is also encoded by other DNA sequences in this sample. CDR3 coding DNA: TGTGCCAGTCGACAGGGTCAGTCACCCCTCCACTTT. As protein: CASRQGQSPLHF. This rearrangement joins TRBV12-3 or TRBV12-4 to TRBJ1-6, with 7 bases aligning to TRBD1. The CDR3 has 12 amino acids. Trimming removed 9 bases from V and 10 bases from J; junction bases left unmatched: 6.

The chain links TRBV9 to TRBJ2-5; 8 bases fit TRBD2. Germline V gene lookup returns CDR1 SGDLS and CDR2 YYNGEE. The CDR3 runs to 16 residues. Trimming took 4 bases from V and 1 from J; bases not matched to a gene: 9. CDR3 amino acids: CASSSTGGVVQETQYF. CDR3 DNA sequence: TGTGCCAGCAGCTCCACCGGGGGGGTTGTCCAAGAGACCCAGTACTTC.

The count of this clone is one. The chain links TRBV4-1 to TRBJ2-2; TRBD2 agrees at 10 bases. CDR3 length equals 20 residues. Germline lookup yields CDR1 MGHRA and CDR2 YSYEKL. V lost 4 bases to trimming and J lost 5 bases; unmatched junction nucleotides: 19. This CDR3 reads CASSRLTGALAGEGTGELFF. The CDR3 nucleotides are TGCGCCAGCAGCCGATTGACAGGGGCCCTAGCGGGAGAAGGTACCGGGGAGCTGTTTTTT.

The V gene is TRBV28, the J gene TRBJ2-6; D is perhaps TRBD1 (5 bases). This CDR3 is built from 15 residues. The V gene lost 7 bases and the J gene lost 3 bases, with 13 bases spanning the gap. Germline assignment: CDR1 MDHEN and CDR2 SYDVKM. For the CDR3, the DNA is TGTGCCAGCACCGACCAGGGCTTTGGGGCCAACGTCCTGACTTTC. It is translated as CASTDQGFGANVLTF.

The chain employs TRBV6-4 and TRBJ2-1; D is undetermined. V was cut by 4 bases and J by 0 bases, with 10 bases left in between. Looked up from germline, CDR1 is MRHNA and CDR2 is SNTAGT. CDR3 length: 15 amino acids. The CDR3 reads CASSASVDSYNEQFF. For the CDR3, the DNA is TGTGCCAGCAGTGCAAGCGTGGACTCCTACAATGAGCAGTTCTTC.

The V gene is TRBV28, the J gene TRBJ1-1; D might be TRBD1 (6 bases). Germline V gene data show CDR1 as MDHEN and CDR2 as SYDVKM. Trimming took off 3 bases at V and 4 bases at J, with 12 bases between the two ends. This CDR3 comprises 14 residues. This CDR3 is CASSFYRAGTEAFF. CDR3 coding DNA: TGTGCCAGCAGTTTCTACAGGGCGGGCACTGAAGCTTTCTTT.